This TCR beta chain was found in a study of vaccination and CD4 T cells after COVID-19. Study background: SARS-CoV-2, HCoV-NL63, HCoV-OC43 and HCoV-229E supplied the overlapping spike peptides used to stimulate cells. Notes on the study in general: Among reactive clones from convalescent patients, a median about 90% appeared only post-vaccination.

Sequenced with the Oncomine TCR Beta short-read assay was DNA taken from cultured CD4+ T cells. TCRdb analysed the PCR reads with MiXCR anew, one entry per CDR3 protein. This repertoire shows approximately 20,000 distinct CDR3 sequences, around half found once; its top ten account for roughly 2.5%. Treatment denoted: approximately nine-day PBMC culture with coronavirus spike peptide pools or control peptides (ViraFEST assay). Every positive PCR date fell between March and December 2020, earlier than the US Alpha, Beta and Delta variants. Negative selection purified CD4+ T cells after ten to eleven days of culture. On this clonotype itself: What it binds is not known.

Deletions cut 6 bases from V and 7 bases from J, with 16 bases between. This CDR3 spans 13 amino acids. Germline V gives CDR1 DFQATT, CDR2 SNEGSKA (reference sequence). This receptor was obtained from a human donor who had recovered from COVID-19. The J gene is TRBJ2-1, the V gene TRBV20-1; either TRBD1 or TRBD2 may supply D (5 bases each). This specimen consisted of CD4+ T cells from blood, cultured in vitro, obtained after SARS-CoV-2 vaccination. CDR3 region: CSARGGYPNEQFF. CDR3 DNA: TGCAGTGCACGTGGGGGTTACCCTAATGAGCAGTTCTTC.